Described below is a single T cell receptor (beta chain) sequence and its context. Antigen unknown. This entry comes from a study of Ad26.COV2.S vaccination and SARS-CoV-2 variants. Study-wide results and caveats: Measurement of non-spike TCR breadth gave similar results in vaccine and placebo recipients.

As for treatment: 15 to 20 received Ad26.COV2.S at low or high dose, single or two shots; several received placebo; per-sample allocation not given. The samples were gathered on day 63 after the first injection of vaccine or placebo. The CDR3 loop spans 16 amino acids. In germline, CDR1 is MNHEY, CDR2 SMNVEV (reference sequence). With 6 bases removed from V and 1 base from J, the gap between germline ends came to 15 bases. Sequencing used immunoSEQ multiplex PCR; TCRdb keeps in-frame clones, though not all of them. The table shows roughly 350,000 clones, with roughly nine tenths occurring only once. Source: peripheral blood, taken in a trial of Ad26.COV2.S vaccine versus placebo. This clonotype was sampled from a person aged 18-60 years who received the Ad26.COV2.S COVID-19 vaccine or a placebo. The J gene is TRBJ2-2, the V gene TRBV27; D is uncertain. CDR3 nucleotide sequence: TGTGCCAGCAGGGATACAGCTAGGAGGAACACCGGGGAGCTGTTTTTT. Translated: CASRDTARRNTGELFF.